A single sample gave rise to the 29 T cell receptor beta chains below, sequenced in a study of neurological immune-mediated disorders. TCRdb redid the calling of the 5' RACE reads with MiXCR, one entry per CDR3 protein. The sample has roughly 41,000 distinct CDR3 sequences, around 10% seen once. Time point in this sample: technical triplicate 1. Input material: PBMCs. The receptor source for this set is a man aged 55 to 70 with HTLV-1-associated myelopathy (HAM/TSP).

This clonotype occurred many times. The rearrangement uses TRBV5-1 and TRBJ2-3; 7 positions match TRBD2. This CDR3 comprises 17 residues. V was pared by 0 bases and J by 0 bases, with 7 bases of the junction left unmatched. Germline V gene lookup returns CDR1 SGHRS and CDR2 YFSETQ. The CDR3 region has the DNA TGCGCCAGCAGCTTGGGAGCTAGCGGAAGTAGCACAGATACGCAGTATTTT. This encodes CASSLGASGSSTDTQYF.

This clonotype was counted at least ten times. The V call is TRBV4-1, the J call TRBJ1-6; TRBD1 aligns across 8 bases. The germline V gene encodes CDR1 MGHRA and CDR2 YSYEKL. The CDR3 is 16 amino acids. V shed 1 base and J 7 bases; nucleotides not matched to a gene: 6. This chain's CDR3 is CASSQGGQGWNSPLHF. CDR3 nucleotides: TGCGCCAGCAGCCAAGGAGGACAGGGATGGAATTCACCCCTCCACTTT.

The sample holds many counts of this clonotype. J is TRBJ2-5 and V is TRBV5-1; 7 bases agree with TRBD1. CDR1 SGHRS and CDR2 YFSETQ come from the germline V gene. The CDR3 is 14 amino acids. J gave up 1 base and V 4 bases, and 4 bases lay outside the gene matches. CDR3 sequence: CASSTGTAQETQYF. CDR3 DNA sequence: TGCGCCAGCAGCACCGGGACAGCCCAAGAGACCCAGTACTTC.

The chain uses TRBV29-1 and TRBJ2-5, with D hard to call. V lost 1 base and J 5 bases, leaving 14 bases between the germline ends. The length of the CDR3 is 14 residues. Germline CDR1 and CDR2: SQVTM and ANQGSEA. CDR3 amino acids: CSVEGLRLWETQYF. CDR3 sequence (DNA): TGCAGCGTTGAAGGACTCCGCCTGTGGGAGACCCAGTACTTC.

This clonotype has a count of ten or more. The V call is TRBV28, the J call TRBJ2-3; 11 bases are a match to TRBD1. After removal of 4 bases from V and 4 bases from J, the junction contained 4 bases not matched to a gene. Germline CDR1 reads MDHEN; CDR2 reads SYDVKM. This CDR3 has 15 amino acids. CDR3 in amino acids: CASSSPGQGADTQYF. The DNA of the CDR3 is TGTGCCAGCAGTTCCCCGGGACAGGGGGCAGATACGCAGTATTTT.

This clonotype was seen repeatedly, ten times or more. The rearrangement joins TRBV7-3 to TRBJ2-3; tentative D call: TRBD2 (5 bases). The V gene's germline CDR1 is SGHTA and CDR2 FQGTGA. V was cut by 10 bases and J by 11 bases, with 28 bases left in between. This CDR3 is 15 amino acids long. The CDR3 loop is CAIVVGRAECEGQYF. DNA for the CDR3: TGTGCCATTGTGGTGGGGAGAGCAGAATGCGAGGGGCAGTATTTT. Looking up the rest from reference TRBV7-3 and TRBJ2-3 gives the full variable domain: GAGVSQTPSNKVTEKGKYVELRCDPISGHTALYWYRQSLGQGPEFLIYFQGTGAADDSGLPNDRFFAVRPEGSVSTLKIQRTERGDSAVYLCAIVVGRAECEGQYFGPGTRLTVL.

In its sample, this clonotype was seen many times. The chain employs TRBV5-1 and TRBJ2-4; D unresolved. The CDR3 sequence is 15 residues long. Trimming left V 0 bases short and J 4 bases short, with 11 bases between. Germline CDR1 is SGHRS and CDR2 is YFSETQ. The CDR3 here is CASSLESEAKNIQYF. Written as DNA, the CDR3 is TGCGCCAGCAGCTTGGAGAGCGAAGCTAAAAACATTCAGTACTTC.

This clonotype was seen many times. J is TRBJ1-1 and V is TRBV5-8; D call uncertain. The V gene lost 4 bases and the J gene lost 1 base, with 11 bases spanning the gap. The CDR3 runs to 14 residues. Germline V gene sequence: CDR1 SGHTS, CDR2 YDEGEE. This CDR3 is CASSREGRNTEAFF. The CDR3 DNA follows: TGTGCCAGCAGCCGCGAGGGTCGGAACACTGAAGCTTTCTTT.

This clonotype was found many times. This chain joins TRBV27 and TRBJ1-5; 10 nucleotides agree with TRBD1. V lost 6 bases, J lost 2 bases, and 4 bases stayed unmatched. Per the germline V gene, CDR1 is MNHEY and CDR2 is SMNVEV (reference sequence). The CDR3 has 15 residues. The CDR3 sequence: CASRSGTGGNQPQHF. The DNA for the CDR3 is TGTGCCAGCAGGAGCGGGACAGGGGGCAATCAGCCCCAGCATTTT.

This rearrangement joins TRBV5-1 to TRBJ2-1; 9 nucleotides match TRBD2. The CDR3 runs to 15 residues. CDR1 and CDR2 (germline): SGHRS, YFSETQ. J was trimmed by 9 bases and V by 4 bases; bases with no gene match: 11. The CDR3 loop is CASSPGTSIQGEQFF. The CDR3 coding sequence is TGCGCCAGCAGCCCCGGGACTAGCATTCAGGGTGAGCAGTTCTTC.

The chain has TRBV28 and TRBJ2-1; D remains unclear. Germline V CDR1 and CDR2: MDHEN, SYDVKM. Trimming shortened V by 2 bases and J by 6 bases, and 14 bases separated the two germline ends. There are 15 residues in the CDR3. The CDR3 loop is CASSLKAGRINEQFF. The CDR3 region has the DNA TGTGCCAGCAGTTTAAAGGCAGGACGCATCAATGAGCAGTTCTTC.

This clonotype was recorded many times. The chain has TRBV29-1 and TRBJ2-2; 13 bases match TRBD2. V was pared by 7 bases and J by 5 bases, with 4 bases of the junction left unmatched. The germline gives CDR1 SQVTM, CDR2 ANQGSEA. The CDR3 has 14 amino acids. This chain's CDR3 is CSGTSGRGTGELFF. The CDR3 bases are TGCAGCGGAACTAGCGGGAGGGGGACCGGGGAGCTGTTTTTT.

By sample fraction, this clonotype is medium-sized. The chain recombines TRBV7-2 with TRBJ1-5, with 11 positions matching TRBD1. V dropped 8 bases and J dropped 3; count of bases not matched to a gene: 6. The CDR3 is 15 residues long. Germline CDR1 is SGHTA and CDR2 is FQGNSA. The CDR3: CASSTGQGANQPQHF. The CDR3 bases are TGTGCCAGCTCCACCGGACAGGGGGCCAATCAGCCCCAGCATTTT. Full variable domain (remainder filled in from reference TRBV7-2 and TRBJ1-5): GAGVSQSPSNKVTEKGKDVELRCDPISGHTALYWYRQSLGQGLEFLIYFQGNSAPDKSGLPSDRFSAERTGGSVSTLTIQRTQQEDSAVYLCASSTGQGANQPQHFGDGTRLSIL.

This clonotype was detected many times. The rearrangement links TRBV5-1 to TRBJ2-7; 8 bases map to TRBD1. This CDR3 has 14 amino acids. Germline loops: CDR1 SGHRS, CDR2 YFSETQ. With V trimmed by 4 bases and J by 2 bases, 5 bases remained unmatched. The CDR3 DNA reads TGCGCCAGCAGCGATCAGGGGGCCCCCTACGAGCAGTACTTC. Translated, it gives CASSDQGAPYEQYF.

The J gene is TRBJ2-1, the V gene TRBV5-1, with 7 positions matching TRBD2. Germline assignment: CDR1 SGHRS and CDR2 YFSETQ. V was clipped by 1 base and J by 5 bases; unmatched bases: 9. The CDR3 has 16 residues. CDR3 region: CASSLLPGRSHNEQFF. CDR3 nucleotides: TGCGCCAGCAGCTTGTTACCCGGGAGGTCACACAATGAGCAGTTCTTC.

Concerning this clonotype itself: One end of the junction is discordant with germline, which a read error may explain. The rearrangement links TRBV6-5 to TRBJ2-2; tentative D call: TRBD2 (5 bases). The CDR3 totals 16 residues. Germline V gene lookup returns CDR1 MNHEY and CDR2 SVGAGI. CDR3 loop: CAGSYSIRGYNGELFF. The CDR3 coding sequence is TGTGCCGGCAGTTACTCGATTCGGGGTTACAACGGGGAGCTGTTTTTT.

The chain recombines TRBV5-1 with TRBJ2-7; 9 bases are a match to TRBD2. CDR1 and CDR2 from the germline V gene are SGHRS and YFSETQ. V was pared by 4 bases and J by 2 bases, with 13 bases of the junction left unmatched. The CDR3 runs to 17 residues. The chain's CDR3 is CASSPGIAGVSTYEQYF. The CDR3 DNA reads TGCGCCAGCAGCCCTGGGATAGCGGGAGTCAGCACCTACGAGCAGTACTTC.

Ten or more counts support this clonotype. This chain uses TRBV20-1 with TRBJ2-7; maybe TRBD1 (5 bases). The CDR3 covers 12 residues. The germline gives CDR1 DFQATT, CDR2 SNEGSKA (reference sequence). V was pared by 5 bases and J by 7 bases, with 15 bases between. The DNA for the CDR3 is TGCAGTGCTGACCCAGGGTTACAGGAGCAGTACTTC. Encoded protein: CSADPGLQEQYF.

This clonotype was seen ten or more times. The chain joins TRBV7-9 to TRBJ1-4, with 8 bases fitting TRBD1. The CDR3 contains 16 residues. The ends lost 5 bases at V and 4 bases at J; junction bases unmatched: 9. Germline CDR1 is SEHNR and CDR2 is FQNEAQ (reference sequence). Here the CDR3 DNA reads TGTGCCAGCAGCCCGGACAGGGCAGGTGATAATGAAAAACTGTTTTTT. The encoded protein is CASSPDRAGDNEKLFF.

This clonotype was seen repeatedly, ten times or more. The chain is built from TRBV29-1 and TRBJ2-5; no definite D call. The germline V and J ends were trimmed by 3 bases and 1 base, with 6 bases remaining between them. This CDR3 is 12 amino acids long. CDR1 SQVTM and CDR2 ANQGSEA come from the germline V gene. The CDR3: CSVEIFQETQYF. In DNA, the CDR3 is TGCAGCGTTGAGATCTTCCAAGAGACCCAGTACTTC.

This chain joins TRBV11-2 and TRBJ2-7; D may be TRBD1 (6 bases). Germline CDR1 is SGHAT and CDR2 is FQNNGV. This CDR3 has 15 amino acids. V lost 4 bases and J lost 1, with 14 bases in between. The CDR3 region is CASSWNRDKSYEQYF. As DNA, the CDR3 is TGTGCCAGCAGCTGGAACCGGGACAAGTCCTACGAGCAGTACTTC.

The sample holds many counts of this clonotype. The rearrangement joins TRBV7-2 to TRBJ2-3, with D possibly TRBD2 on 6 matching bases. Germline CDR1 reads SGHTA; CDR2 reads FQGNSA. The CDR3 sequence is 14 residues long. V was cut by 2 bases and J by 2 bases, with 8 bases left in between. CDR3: CASSLPGATDTQYF. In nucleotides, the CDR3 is TGTGCCAGCAGCTTACCGGGAGCCACAGATACGCAGTATTTT. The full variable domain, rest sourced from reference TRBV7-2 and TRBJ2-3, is GAGVSQSPSNKVTEKGKDVELRCDPISGHTALYWYRQSLGQGLEFLIYFQGNSAPDKSGLPSDRFSAERTGGSVSTLTIQRTQQEDSAVYLCASSLPGATDTQYFGPGTRLTVL.

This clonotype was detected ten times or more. In DNA form, the CDR3 reads TGTGCCACCAGCAGACTTAGTCCGGGACGAAGGAAAAATCAGCCCCAGCATTTT. The encoded protein is CATSRLSPGRRKNQPQHF. The rearrangement links TRBV15 to TRBJ1-5; weak D call: TRBD1 (5 bases). The CDR3 runs 18 residues. The V end was cut by 2 bases, the J end by 4 bases, with 21 bases between. CDR1 LNHNV and CDR2 YYDKDF come from the germline V gene (reference sequence).

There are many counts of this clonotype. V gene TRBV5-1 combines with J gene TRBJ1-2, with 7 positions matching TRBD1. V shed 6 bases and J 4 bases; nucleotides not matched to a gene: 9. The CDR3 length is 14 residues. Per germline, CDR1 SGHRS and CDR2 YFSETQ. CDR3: CASTHDRESYGYTF. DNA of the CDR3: TGCGCCAGCACCCACGACAGGGAGAGCTATGGCTACACCTTC.

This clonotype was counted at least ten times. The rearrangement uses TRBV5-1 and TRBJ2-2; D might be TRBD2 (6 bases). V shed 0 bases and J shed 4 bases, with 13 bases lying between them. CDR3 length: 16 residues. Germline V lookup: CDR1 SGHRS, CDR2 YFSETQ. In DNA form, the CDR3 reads TGCGCCAGCAGCTTGGAACCGGGGGTAGTCACCGGGGAGCTGTTTTTT. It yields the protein CASSLEPGVVTGELFF.

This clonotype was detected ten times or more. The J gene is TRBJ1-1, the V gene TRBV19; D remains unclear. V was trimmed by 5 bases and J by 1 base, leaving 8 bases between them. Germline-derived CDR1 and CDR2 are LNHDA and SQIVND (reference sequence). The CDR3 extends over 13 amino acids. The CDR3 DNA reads TGTGCCAGTAGTGAAACACGGAACACTGAAGCTTTCTTT. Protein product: CASSETRNTEAFF.

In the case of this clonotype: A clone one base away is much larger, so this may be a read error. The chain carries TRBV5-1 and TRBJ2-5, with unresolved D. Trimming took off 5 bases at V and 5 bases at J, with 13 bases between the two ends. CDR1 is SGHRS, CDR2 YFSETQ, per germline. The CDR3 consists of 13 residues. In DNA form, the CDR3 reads TGCGCCAGCAGTCGGCAGGCTTGGGAGACCCAGTACTTC. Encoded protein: CASSRQAWETQYF.

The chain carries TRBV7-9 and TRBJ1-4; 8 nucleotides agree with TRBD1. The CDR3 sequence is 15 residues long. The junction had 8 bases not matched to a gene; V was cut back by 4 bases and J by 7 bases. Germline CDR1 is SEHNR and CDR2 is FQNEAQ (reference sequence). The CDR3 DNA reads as TGTGCCAGCAGCTCATACCGGGACAGGCCTGAAAAACTGTTTTTT. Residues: CASSSYRDRPEKLFF.

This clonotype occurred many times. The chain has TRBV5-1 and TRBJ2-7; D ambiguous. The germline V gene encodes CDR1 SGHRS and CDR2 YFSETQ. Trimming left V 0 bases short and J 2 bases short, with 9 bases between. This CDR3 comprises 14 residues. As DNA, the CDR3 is TGCGCCAGCAGCTTGGACACCAAAACCTACGAGCAGTACTTC. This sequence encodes CASSLDTKTYEQYF. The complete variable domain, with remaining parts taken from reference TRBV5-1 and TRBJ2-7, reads KAGVTQTPRYLIKTRGQQVTLSCSPISGHRSVSWYQQTPGQGLQFLFEYFSETQRNKGNFPGRFSGRQFSNSRSEMNVSTLELGDSALYLCASSLDTKTYEQYFGPGTRLTVT.